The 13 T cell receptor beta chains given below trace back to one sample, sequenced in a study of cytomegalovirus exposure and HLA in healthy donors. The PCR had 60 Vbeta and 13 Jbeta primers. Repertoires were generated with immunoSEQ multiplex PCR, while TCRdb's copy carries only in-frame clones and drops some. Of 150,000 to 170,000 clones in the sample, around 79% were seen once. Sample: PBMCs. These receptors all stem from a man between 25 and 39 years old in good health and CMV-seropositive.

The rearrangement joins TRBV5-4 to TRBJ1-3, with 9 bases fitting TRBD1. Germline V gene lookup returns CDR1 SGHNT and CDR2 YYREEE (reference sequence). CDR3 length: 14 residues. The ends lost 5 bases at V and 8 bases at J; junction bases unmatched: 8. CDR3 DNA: TGTGCCAGCAGTTCCCGGGACAGGGAGGACACCATATATTTT. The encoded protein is CASSSRDREDTIYF. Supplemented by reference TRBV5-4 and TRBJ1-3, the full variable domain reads ETGVTQSPTHLIKTRGQQVTLRCSSQSGHNTVSWYQQALGQGPQFIFQYYREEENGRGNFPPRFSGLQFPNYSSELNVNALELDDSALYLCASSSRDREDTIYFGEGSWLTVV.

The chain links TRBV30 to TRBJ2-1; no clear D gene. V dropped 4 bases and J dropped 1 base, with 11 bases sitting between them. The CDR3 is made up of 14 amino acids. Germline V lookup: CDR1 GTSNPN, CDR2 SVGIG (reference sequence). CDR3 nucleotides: TGTGCCTGGACAGGCCCCAATTCCTACAATGAGCAGTTCTTC. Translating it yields CAWTGPNSYNEQFF.

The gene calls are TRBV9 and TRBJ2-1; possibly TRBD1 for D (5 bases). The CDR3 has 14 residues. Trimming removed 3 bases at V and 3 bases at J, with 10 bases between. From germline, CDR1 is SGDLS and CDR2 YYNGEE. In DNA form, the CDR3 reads TGTGCCAGCAGCGCCCAGACAGTCTACAATGAGCAGTTCTTC. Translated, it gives CASSAQTVYNEQFF.

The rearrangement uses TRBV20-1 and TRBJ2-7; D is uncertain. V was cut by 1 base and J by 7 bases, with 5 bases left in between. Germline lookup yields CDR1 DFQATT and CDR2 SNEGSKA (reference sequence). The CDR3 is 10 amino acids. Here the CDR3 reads CSARAGEQYF. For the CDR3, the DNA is TGCAGTGCTAGAGCCGGTGAGCAGTACTTC.

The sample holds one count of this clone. In DNA, the CDR3 is TGCGCCAGCAGCCAGGGAGGGGTCCCCCTCCACTTT. Residues: CASSQGGVPLHF. V usage is TRBV5-1 and J usage is TRBJ1-6; D possibly corresponds to TRBD1 (5 bases). Germline V gives CDR1 SGHRS, CDR2 YFSETQ. Trimming shortened V by 4 bases and J by 13 bases, and 12 bases separated the two germline ends. The CDR3 has 12 residues.

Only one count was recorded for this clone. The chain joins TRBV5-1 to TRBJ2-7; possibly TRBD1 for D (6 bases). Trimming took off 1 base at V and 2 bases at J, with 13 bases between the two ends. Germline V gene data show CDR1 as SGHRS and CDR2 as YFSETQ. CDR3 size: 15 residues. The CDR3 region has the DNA TGCGCCAGCAGCTTGAGGGTGGACAGAGCCTACGAGCAGTACTTC. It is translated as CASSLRVDRAYEQYF.

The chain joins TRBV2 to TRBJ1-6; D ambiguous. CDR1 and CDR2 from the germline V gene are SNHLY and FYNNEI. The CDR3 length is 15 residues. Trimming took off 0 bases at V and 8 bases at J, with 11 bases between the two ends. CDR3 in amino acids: CASSEAALSYSPLHF. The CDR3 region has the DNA TGTGCCAGCAGTGAAGCAGCATTGAGTTATTCACCCCTCCACTTT.

The CDR3 is CASSTRQGRSYEQYF. The CDR3 DNA sequence: TGTGCCAGCAGCACTCGACAGGGGAGGTCCTACGAGCAGTACTTC. J is TRBJ2-7 and V is TRBV7-2, with 8 bases fitting TRBD1. Germline trimming cut 5 bases from V and 1 base from J; bases unmatched to any gene: 7. Germline CDR1 SGHTA, CDR2 FQGNSA. The CDR3 length is 15 residues.

This chain's CDR3 is CASSVFGGASNNEQFF. The CDR3 nucleotides read TGTGCCAGCAGTGTATTTGGAGGGGCGTCAAACAATGAGCAGTTCTTC. The V call is TRBV6-1, the J call TRBJ2-1, with D possibly TRBD2 on 6 matching bases. V was cut by 4 bases and J by 5 bases, with 18 bases left in between. This CDR3 is built from 16 residues. CDR1 and CDR2 from the germline V gene are MNHNS and SASEGT.

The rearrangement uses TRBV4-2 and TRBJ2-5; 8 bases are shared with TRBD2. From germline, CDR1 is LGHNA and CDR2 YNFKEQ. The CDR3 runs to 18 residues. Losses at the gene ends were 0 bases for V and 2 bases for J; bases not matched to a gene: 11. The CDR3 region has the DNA TGTGCCAGCAGCCAAGAACTTGATCAGGGACTAGGGCAAGAGACCCAGTACTTC. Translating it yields CASSQELDQGLGQETQYF.

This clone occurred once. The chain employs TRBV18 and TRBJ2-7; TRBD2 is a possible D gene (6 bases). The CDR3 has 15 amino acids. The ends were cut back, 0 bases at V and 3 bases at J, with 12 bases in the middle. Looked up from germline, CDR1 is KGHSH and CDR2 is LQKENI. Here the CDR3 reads CASSPPVSGGYEQYF. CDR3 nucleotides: TGTGCCAGCTCACCACCGGTTAGCGGCGGCTACGAGCAGTACTTC.

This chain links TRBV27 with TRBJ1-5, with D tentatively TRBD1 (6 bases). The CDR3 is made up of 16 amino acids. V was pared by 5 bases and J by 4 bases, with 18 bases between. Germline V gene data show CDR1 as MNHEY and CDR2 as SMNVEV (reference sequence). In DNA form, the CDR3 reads TGTGCCAGCAGTCACAGGAGCAGGGGCCGGAATCAGCCCCAGCATTTT. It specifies CASSHRSRGRNQPQHF.

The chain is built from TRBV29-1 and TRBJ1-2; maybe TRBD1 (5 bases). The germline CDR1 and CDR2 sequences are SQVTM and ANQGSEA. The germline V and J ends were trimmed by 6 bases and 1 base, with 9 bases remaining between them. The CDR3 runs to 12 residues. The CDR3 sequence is CSVEQDNYGYTF. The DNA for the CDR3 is TGCAGCGTAGAACAGGATAACTATGGCTACACCTTC.